This TCR beta chain appears in the sequencing data of a study of blood T cell repertoires in COVID-19. Germline CDR1 reads SGHVT; CDR2 reads SQSDAQ. The CDR3 runs to 18 residues. The V end was cut by 4 bases, the J end by 13 bases, with 31 bases between. Sequenced by immunoSEQ multiplex PCR; TCRdb stores in-frame clones only, minus some. The top ten clones hold 8% to 10% of a sample with a few hundred thousand clones, approximately 89% of them seen once. The V gene is TRBV7-4, the J gene TRBJ1-4; D gene ambiguous. This clonotype was sampled from a woman in her forties who had recovered from COVID-19. Sequencing was done on a sample of PBMCs or T cells enriched from blood (not recorded which). The CDR3 DNA reads TGTGCCAGCAGCTGGAGGAGGAGCCAAGGGCACCGCGATTGGGGACTGTTTTTT. Translated, it gives CASSWRRSQGHRDWGLFF.